These 11 T cell receptor beta chains originate from one sample sequenced in a study of radiotherapy plus CTLA-4 blockade in lung cancer. TCRdb keeps only in-frame clones here, not all; method: immunoSEQ multiplex PCR. Among approximately 81,000 clones listed, around 76% were seen once. This material consisted of peripheral blood, taken from a patient treated with radiotherapy plus ipilimumab. These receptors were taken from a human donor with non-small cell lung cancer who had a partial response to radiotherapy plus ipilimumab. Some clones in this sample may be carry-over from other donors' samples.

This clone was counted once. This chain joins TRBV2 and TRBJ2-7; maybe TRBD1 (5 bases). Per germline, CDR1 SNHLY and CDR2 FYNNEI. Trimming took off 5 bases at V and 1 base at J, with 12 bases between the two ends. The CDR3 runs 14 residues. CDR3 protein: CASSSDKGSYEQYF. For the CDR3, the DNA is TGTGCCAGCAGTTCGGACAAGGGATCCTACGAGCAGTACTTC. The variable domain in full, with the rest retrieved from reference TRBV2 and TRBJ2-7, is EPEVTQTPSHQVTQMGQEVILRCVPISNHLYFYWYRQILGQKVEFLVSFYNNEISEKSEIFDDQFSVERPDGSNFTLKIRSTKLEDSAMYFCASSSDKGSYEQYFGPGTRLTVT.

This chain joins TRBV5-4 and TRBJ2-3; 11 bases are a match to TRBD2. V shed 6 bases, J shed 6 bases, and the junction held 6 bases outside the gene matches. Germline loops: CDR1 SGHNT, CDR2 YYREEE (reference sequence). The CDR3 spans 14 residues. The CDR3 here is CASTGTSGSDTQYF. DNA of the CDR3: TGTGCCAGCACGGGGACTAGCGGATCGGATACGCAGTATTTT.

This clone occurred a few times. V is TRBV5-6 and J is TRBJ2-3, with 7 bases aligning to TRBD2. The CDR3 sequence is 19 residues long. V gave up 4 bases and J gave up 7 bases; unmatched junction bases: 24. Germline-derived CDR1 and CDR2 are SGHDT and YYEEEE. DNA for the CDR3: TGTGCCAGCAGCCCGACGGTGTTGAATTGGCGGGAGCGTACGAATACGCAGTATTTT. It encodes CASSPTVLNWRERTNTQYF.

The chain has TRBV19 and TRBJ1-3; the D gene is possibly TRBD1 (6 bases). CDR3 size: 15 residues. Looked up from germline, CDR1 is LNHDA and CDR2 is SQIVND (reference sequence). Between the trimmed V and J ends, which lost 7 bases and 0 bases, there was a span of 13 bases. This chain's CDR3 is CASTPGTTSGNTIYF. Here the CDR3 DNA reads TGTGCCAGTACCCCCGGGACAACCTCTGGAAACACCATATATTTT.

This clone was picked up a small number of times. The V and J genes are TRBV4-3 and TRBJ1-2, with D perhaps matching TRBD1 (5 bases). Per the germline V gene, CDR1 is LGHNA and CDR2 is YSLEER. This CDR3 has 16 residues. V lost 2 bases and J lost 3, with 16 bases in between. For the CDR3, the DNA is TGCGCCAGCAGCCAACAAGGGGAACCGCCTTACTATGGCTACACCTTC. Residues: CASSQQGEPPYYGYTF.

This chain links TRBV5-1 with TRBJ1-6, with 7 bases matching TRBD1. The CDR3 extends over 14 amino acids. The trim removed 0 bases at V and 10 bases at J, leaving 4 bases unmatched. CDR1 SGHRS and CDR2 YFSETQ come from the germline V gene. CDR3 residues: CASSLGQGDSPLHF. CDR3 sequence (DNA): TGCGCCAGCAGCTTGGGGCAGGGGGACTCACCCCTCCACTTT. The full variable domain, its missing parts supplied by reference TRBV5-1 and TRBJ1-6, is KAGVTQTPRYLIKTRGQQVTLSCSPISGHRSVSWYQQTPGQGLQFLFEYFSETQRNKGNFPGRFSGRQFSNSRSEMNVSTLELGDSALYLCASSLGQGDSPLHFGNGTRLTVT.

This clone has just a few counts. The chain combines TRBV7-2 with TRBJ1-2; weak D call: TRBD1 (6 bases). Trimming shortened V by 5 bases and J by 8 bases, and 18 bases separated the two germline ends. The germline gives CDR1 SGHTA, CDR2 FQGNSA. The CDR3 is 14 residues long. The CDR3 bases are TGTGCCAGCAGCCCTACACCGGGACAAGTCGGCTACACCTTC. Residues: CASSPTPGQVGYTF.

The V gene is TRBV19, the J gene TRBJ2-1, with D maybe TRBD2 (6 bases). Germline-derived CDR1 and CDR2 are LNHDA and SQIVND (reference sequence). The CDR3 has 17 residues. The V end was cut by 5 bases, the J end by 3 bases, with 20 bases between. The CDR3 here is CASSPGVAAQIYNEQFF. The CDR3 region has the DNA TGTGCCAGTAGTCCGGGAGTAGCGGCTCAAATCTACAATGAGCAGTTCTTC.

The rearrangement links TRBV14 to TRBJ2-1; D may be TRBD2 (6 bases). The CDR3 has 17 residues. Germline values: CDR1 SGHDN, CDR2 FVKESK. The V end was cut by 1 base, the J end by 5 bases, with 18 bases between. The CDR3 here is CASSQVLAKDHNNEQFF. CDR3 nucleotide sequence: TGTGCCAGCAGCCAAGTACTAGCCAAGGACCATAACAATGAGCAGTTCTTC.

J is TRBJ1-5 and V is TRBV18; 8 nucleotides align to TRBD1. Germline CDR1 is KGHSH and CDR2 is LQKENI. J lost 6 bases, V lost 6 bases, and 10 bases had no gene match. The CDR3 is made up of 15 amino acids. CDR3 bases: TGTGCCAGCTCCGCCGGACAGGGAGAGACTCAGCCCCAGCATTTT. This gives the protein CASSAGQGETQPQHF.

The sample holds a few counts of this clone. V is TRBV7-9 and J is TRBJ1-1; 8 bases are shared with TRBD1. This CDR3 is 16 amino acids long. Trimming removed 10 bases from V and 0 bases from J; junction bases left unmatched: 13. Germline loops: CDR1 SEHNR, CDR2 FQNEAQ (reference sequence). CDR3 region: CATGSIGDRLNTEAFF. CDR3 bases: TGTGCCACAGGTTCGATTGGGGACAGGTTGAACACTGAAGCTTTCTTT. Combining the CDR3 with reference TRBV7-9 and TRBJ1-1 gives the whole variable domain DTGVSQNPRHKITKRGQNVTFRCDPISEHNRLYWYRQTLGQGPEFLTYFQNEAQLEKSRLLSDRFSAERPKGSFSTLEIQRTEQGDSAMYLCATGSIGDRLNTEAFFGQGTRLTVV.